The T cell receptor (beta chain) described here comes from a study of cytomegalovirus exposure and HLA in healthy donors. The PCR was carried out with 60 Vbeta primers and 13 Jbeta primers. Method: immunoSEQ multiplex PCR; TCRdb's copy keeps in-frame clones and lacks some. Among over 95,000 clones listed, 70% to 80% were seen once. V lost 0 bases, J lost 11 bases, and 11 bases lay in between. Germline V lookup: CDR1 SGHNT, CDR2 YYREEE (reference sequence). The CDR3 has 12 residues. Material: PBMCs. The chain combines TRBV5-4 with TRBJ1-1; no definite D call. The clonotype originates from a female donor in good health and CMV-seronegative. As DNA, the CDR3 is TGTGCCAGCAGCTTGGTAGAGGGTGGTGCTTTCTTT. This gives the protein CASSLVEGGAFF.